This T cell receptor (beta chain) came from a study of human T cells and chemical hapten exposure. The wider study: While the roughly 25-week study was under way, patients received diphenylcyclopropenone on the scalp every week.

About this clonotype: Its antigen is unknown.

The library tagged individual cDNA molecules with unique molecular identifiers. TCRdb passed the RACE reads through MiXCR, listing each CDR3 protein once. The repertoire holds just over 95,000 distinct CDR3 sequences, with 25% to 35% as singletons. Study-wide findings and caveats: Large CDR3 similarity clusters arose significantly more often from expanded TCRs than from controls. PT1 expanded TCR counts and patch test score were linked, and their correlation was positive.

The time point was: patch test 3, about 24 weeks after DPC sensitization. As for treatment: therapeutic diphenylcyclopropenone sensitization with weekly scalp DPC. Between the trimmed V and J ends, which lost 2 bases and 8 bases, there was a span of 13 bases. The length of the CDR3 is 14 residues. The TCR comes from a man aged 35 to 55 with alopecia areata. Some clones in this sample may be carry-over from other donors' samples. The specimen was whole blood, collected in connection with sensitization to the hapten diphenylcyclopropenone (DPC). The chain is built from TRBV12-3 or TRBV12-4 and TRBJ2-1; D is unresolved. The CDR3 loop reads CASSLSPREDEQFF. The CDR3 DNA reads TGTGCCAGCAGTTTAAGCCCAAGAGAGGATGAGCAGTTCTTC.